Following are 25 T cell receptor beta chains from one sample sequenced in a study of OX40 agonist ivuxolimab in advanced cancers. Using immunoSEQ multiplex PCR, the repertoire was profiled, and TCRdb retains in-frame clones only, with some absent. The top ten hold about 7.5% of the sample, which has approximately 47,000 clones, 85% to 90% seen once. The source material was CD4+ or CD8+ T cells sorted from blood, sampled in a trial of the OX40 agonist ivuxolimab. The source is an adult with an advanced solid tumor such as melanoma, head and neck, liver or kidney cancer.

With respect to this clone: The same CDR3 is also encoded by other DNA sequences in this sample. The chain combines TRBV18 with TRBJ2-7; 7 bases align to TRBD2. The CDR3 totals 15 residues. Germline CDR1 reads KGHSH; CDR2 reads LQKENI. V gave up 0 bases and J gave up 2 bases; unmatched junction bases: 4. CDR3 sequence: CASSPPAGAAYEQYF. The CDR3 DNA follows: TGTGCCAGCTCACCACCCGCGGGAGCGGCCTACGAGCAGTACTTC. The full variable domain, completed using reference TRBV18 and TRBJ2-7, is NAGVMQNPRHLVRRRGQEARLRCSPMKGHSHVYWYRQLPEEGLKFMVYLQKENIIDESGMPKERFSAEFPKEGPSILRIQQVVRGDSAAYFCASSPPAGAAYEQYFGPGTRLTVT.

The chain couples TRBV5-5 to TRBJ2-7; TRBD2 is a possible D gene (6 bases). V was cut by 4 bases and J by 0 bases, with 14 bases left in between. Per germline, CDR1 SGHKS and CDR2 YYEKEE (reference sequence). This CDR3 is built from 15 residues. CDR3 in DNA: TGTGCCAGCAGCCGCGCCGGGAGAGACTCCTACGAGCAGTACTTC. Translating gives CASSRAGRDSYEQYF.

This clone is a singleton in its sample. CDR3 sequence reads: CASSLGLTGTDTQYF. CDR3 DNA: TGCGCCAGCAGCTTGGGTCTAACTGGCACAGATACGCAGTATTTT. The J gene is TRBJ2-3, the V gene TRBV5-1; no definite D call. The V and J ends lost 0 bases and 1 base respectively, with 9 bases between them. The CDR3 runs to 15 residues. CDR1 is SGHRS, CDR2 YFSETQ, per germline.

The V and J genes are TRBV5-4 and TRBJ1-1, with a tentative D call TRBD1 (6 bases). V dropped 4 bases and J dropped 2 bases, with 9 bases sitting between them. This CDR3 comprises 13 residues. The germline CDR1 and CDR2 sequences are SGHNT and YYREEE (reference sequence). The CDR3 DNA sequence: TGTGCCAGCAGCGTACAGGGTAACACTGAAGCTTTCTTT. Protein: CASSVQGNTEAFF.

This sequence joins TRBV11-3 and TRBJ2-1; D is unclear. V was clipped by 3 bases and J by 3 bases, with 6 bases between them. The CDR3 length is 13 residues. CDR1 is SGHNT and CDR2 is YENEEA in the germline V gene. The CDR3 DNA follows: TGTGCCAGCAGCTTGGACCTCTACAATGAGCAGTTCTTC. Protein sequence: CASSLDLYNEQFF.

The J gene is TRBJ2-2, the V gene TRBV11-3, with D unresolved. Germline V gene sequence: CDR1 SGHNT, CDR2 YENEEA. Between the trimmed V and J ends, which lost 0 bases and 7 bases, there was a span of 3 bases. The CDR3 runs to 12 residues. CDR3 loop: CASSLEIGELFF. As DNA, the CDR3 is TGTGCCAGCAGCTTAGAAATCGGGGAGCTGTTTTTT.

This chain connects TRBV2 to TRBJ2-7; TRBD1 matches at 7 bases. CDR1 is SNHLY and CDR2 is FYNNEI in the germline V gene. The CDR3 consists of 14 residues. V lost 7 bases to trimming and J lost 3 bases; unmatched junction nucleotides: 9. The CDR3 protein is CASTEGAGVYEQYF. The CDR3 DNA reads TGTGCCAGCACTGAGGGGGCCGGGGTCTACGAGCAGTACTTC. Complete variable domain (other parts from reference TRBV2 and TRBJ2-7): EPEVTQTPSHQVTQMGQEVILRCVPISNHLYFYWYRQILGQKVEFLVSFYNNEISEKSEIFDDQFSVERPDGSNFTLKIRSTKLEDSAMYFCASTEGAGVYEQYFGPGTRLTVT.

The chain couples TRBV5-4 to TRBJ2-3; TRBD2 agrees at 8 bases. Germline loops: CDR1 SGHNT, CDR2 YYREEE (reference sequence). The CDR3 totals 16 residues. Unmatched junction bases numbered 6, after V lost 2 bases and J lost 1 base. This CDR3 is CASSFGRALGTDTQYF. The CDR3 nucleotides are TGTGCCAGCAGCTTCGGGAGGGCCCTCGGCACAGATACGCAGTATTTT.

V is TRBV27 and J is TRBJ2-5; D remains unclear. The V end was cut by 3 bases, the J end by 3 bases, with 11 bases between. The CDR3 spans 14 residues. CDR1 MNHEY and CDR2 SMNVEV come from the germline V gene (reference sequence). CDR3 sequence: CASSLSSPEETQYF. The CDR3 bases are TGTGCCAGCAGTTTGAGTAGCCCCGAAGAGACCCAGTACTTC.

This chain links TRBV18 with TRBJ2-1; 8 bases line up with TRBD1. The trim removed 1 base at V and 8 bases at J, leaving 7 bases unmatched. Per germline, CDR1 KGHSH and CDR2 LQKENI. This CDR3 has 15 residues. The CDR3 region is CASSPLGQGYDEQFF. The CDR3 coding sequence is TGTGCCAGCTCACCACTTGGACAGGGATACGATGAGCAGTTCTTC.

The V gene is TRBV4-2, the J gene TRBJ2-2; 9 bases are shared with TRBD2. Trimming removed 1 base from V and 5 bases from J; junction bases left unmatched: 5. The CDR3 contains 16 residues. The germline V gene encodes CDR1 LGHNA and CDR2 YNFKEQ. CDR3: CASSQAVTSGTGELFF. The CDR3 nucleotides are TGTGCCAGCAGCCAAGCGGTCACTAGCGGGACCGGGGAGCTGTTTTTT.

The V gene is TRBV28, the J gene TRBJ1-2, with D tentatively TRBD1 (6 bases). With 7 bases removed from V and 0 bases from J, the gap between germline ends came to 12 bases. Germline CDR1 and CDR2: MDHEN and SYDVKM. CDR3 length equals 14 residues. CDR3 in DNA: TGTGCCAGCAAGGGGGGGCCCTCTAACTATGGCTACACCTTC. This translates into CASKGGPSNYGYTF.

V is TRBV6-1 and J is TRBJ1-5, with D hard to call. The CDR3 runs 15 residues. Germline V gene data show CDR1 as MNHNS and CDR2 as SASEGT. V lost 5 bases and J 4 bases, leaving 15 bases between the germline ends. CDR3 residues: CASSFNDWGNQPQHF. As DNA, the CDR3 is TGTGCCAGCAGTTTCAATGACTGGGGTAATCAGCCCCAGCATTTT.

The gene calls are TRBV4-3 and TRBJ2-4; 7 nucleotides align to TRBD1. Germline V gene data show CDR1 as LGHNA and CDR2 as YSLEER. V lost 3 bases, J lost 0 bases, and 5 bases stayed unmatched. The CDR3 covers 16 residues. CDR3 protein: CASSQADRLAKNIQYF. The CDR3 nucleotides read TGCGCCAGCAGCCAGGCGGACAGGCTAGCCAAAAACATTCAGTACTTC.

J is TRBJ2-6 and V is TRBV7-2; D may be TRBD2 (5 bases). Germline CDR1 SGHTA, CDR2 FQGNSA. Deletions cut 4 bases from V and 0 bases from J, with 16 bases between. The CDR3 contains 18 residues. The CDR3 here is CASSYFGGYPSGANVLTF. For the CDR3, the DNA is TGTGCCAGCAGCTATTTTGGCGGGTACCCCTCTGGGGCCAACGTCCTGACTTTC.

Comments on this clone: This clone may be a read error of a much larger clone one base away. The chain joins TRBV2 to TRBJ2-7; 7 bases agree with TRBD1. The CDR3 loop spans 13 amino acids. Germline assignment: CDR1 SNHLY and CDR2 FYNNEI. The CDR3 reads CTTGTVFSYEQYF. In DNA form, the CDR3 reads TGTACCACGGGGACAGTTTTCTCCTACGAGCAGTACTTC.

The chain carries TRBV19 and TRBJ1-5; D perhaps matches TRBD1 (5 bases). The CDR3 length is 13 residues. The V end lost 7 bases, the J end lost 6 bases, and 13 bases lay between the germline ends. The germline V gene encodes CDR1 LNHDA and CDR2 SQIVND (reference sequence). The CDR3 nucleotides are TGTGCCAGTAATGGCGGGGCCGGTCAGCCCCAGCATTTT. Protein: CASNGGAGQPQHF.

The CDR3 DNA sequence: TGCGCCAGCAGCCAAGACACCAGCGGGGGATACAATGAGCAGTTCTTC. Its translation: CASSQDTSGGYNEQFF. The gene calls are TRBV4-3 and TRBJ2-1, with TRBD2 matching over 8 bases. Germline lookup yields CDR1 LGHNA and CDR2 YSLEER. The ends lost 0 bases at V and 4 bases at J; junction bases unmatched: 5. The CDR3 covers 16 residues.

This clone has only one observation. This CDR3 is CASSAQGVDEKLFF. CDR3 nucleotide sequence: TGTGCCAGCAGTGCACAGGGGGTGGATGAAAAACTGTTTTTT. This sequence joins TRBV2 and TRBJ1-4; TRBD1 aligns across 8 bases. J lost 6 bases, V lost 4 bases, and 4 bases had no gene match. The germline gives CDR1 SNHLY, CDR2 FYNNEI. The CDR3 consists of 14 residues.

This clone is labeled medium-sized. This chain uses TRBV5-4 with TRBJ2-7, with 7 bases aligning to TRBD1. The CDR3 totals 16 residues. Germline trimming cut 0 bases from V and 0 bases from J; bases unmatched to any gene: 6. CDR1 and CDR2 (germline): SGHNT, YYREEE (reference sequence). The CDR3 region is CASSLAGTARSYEQYF. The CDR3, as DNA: TGTGCCAGCAGCTTGGCCGGGACAGCCCGCTCCTACGAGCAGTACTTC.

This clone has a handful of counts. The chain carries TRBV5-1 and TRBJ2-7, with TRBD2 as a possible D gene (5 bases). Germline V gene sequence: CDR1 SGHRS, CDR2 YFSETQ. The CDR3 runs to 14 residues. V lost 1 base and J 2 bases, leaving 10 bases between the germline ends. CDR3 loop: CASSLLPSTYEQYF. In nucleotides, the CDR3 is TGCGCCAGCAGCTTGTTGCCTAGCACCTACGAGCAGTACTTC. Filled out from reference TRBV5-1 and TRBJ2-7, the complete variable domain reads KAGVTQTPRYLIKTRGQQVTLSCSPISGHRSVSWYQQTPGQGLQFLFEYFSETQRNKGNFPGRFSGRQFSNSRSEMNVSTLELGDSALYLCASSLLPSTYEQYFGPGTRLTVT.

The CDR3 sequence: CASSLTGGSNTGELFF. CDR3 nucleotide sequence: TGCGCCAGCAGCTTGACCGGCGGATCGAACACCGGGGAGCTGTTTTTT. The genes are TRBV5-1 and TRBJ2-2; D ambiguous. The CDR3 contains 16 residues. Trimming shortened V by 1 base and J by 0 bases, and 10 bases separated the two germline ends. Germline V gene sequence: CDR1 SGHRS, CDR2 YFSETQ.

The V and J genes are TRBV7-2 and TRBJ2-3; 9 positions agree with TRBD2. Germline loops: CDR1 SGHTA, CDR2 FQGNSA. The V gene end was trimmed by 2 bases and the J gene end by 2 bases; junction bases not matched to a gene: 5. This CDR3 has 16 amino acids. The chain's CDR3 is CASSLRLAELTDTQYF. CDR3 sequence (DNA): TGTGCCAGCAGCTTAAGACTAGCGGAGCTCACAGATACGCAGTATTTT.

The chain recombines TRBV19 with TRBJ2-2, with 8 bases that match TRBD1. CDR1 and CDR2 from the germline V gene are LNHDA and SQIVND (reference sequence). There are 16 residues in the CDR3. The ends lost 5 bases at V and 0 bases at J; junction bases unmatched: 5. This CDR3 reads CASSRWTGTNTGELFF. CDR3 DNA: TGTGCCAGTAGTCGATGGACAGGGACGAACACCGGGGAGCTGTTTTTT.

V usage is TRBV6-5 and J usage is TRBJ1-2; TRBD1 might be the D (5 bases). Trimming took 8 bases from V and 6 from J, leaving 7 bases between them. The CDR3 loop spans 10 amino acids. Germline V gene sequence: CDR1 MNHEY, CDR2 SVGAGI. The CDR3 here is CASGTHGYTF. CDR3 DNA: TGTGCCAGCGGGACTCATGGCTACACCTTC.